This entry is about one T cell receptor beta chain. Its antigen has not been determined. The sample holds no much larger clone one base away, and base qualities are not on file. This record comes from a study of T cell responses to AZD1222 COVID-19 vaccine (dated by TCRdb to the early 2020s). For the wider study: A total of 230 to 250 trial participants underwent TCR sequencing, of whom roughly 210 received two doses of AZD1222 and approximately 25 received two doses of the MenACWY control vaccine. Trial participants were enrolled by age into 18-55, 56-69 and 70-plus year subgroups, with about 150, 28 and 57 TCR-sequenced participants respectively.

The CDR3 regions of human TCRbeta chains were analyzed by immunosequencing. The authors processed their data as follows. TCRs in the repertoires were compared against a reference library of SARS-CoV-2-specific TCRs that had been generated with the MIRA antigen-specificity platform. Breadth meant the fraction of unique TCRs that were SARS-CoV-2-associated, whereas depth meant the fraction of total T cells that were SARS-CoV-2-associated. Using the MIRA data, each spike-specific TCR was assigned both to the spike region to which the TCR was reactive and to a CD4 or CD8 class. Log10-transformed breadth and depth values were compared by one-way ANOVA with Sidak's multiple comparisons tests. The table was pulled from immuneACCESS by TCRdb, which kept in-frame rearrangements only. Such tables lose some clones; where checked, under half of the loss comes from unresolved V genes, and the rest has no known cause. That table gives V, J and clone size, and the DNA gave D and trimming. For this sample there are around 160,000 clones; 85% to 95% appear just once. Roughly 2.9% of the sample rests with the top ten.

The full study reports these points: Reportedly, almost half of the unique spike-specific TCRs recognized epitopes lying outside the regions that are mutated in the B.1.351 and B.1.1.7 variants. After two AZD1222 doses, both the breadth and the depth of spike-specific TCRs were significantly higher than at day 0 and than in MenACWY recipients. Conclusions about previously exposed vaccinees are limited because only 5 or 6 AZD1222 recipients were SARS-CoV-2 seropositive at baseline. In the small 56-69-year group, the increase in depth fell short of significance, most likely because of low power. No day 14 peak-response samples were available, so repertoires were characterized only after the peak T cell response. Participants were mostly white British, with more females than males. The authors suggested clonal diversity may have been underestimated. CD4 TCRs associated with the vaccine covered the entire spike protein, and the dominant responses were in regions 160-218 and 743-854.

In the paper's terms, the time point label means: baseline before first vaccination. Reading the label with the study, this specimen's treatment or condition is: meningococcal conjugate vaccine given as trial control. The vaccinee samples were drawn from two UK trials, COV001 and COV002, one of which was a single-blind randomized controlled phase 2/3 trial testing AZD1222 (ChAdOx1 nCoV-19) in healthy adults. Trial participant PBMC samples were collected at day 0 and day 28 after the second dose for TCRbeta chain sequencing. The CDR3 contains 15 residues, cysteine and phenylalanine counted. Of all the DNA, just the CDR3 is kept, 45 bases in frame from base 1. V drops 0 bases and J drops 7 bases, leaving 11 bases in between. The germline V gene specifies SGHRS as CDR1 and YFSETQ as CDR2.

The sequences come from peripheral blood, collected on day 0 of MenACWY control vaccination. The chain is assembled from TRBV5-1 and TRBJ1-6, with the D segment identity uncertain. This clonotype was obtained from an adult in good health. The bases read TGCGCCAGCAGCTTGGCCCCGACCCGGAATTCACCCCTCCACTTT. Translated, this is CASSLAPTRNSPLHF.